This T cell receptor beta chain was profiled in a study of blood T cell repertoires in COVID-19. About the study: In each case, the material was cDNA or gDNA derived from T cells, B-cell-depleted T cells, or PBMCs.

The V gene's germline CDR1 is SGHRS and CDR2 YFSETQ. This CDR3 has 15 amino acids. J gave up 5 bases and V 4 bases, and 5 bases lay outside the gene matches. Only in-frame clones appear in the TCRdb table, and some are missing; sequencing was by immunoSEQ multiplex PCR. The top ten hold around 25% of the sample, which has roughly 200,000 clones, around four fifths seen once. The TCR comes from a man aged 40-49 years with acute or convalescent COVID-19. The J gene is TRBJ2-1, the V gene TRBV5-1, with 11 positions matching TRBD1. The sequenced sample was peripheral blood. The CDR3 DNA follows: TGCGCCAGCAGCGTCGGACAGGGGGCGAACAATGAGCAGTTCTTC. It codes for CASSVGQGANNEQFF. The entire variable domain, with the rest obtained from reference TRBV5-1 and TRBJ2-1, is as follows: KAGVTQTPRYLIKTRGQQVTLSCSPISGHRSVSWYQQTPGQGLQFLFEYFSETQRNKGNFPGRFSGRQFSNSRSEMNVSTLELGDSALYLCASSVGQGANNEQFFGPGTRLTVL.